Below, 7 T cell receptor beta chains from the same sample are listed, as sequenced in a study of blood T cell repertoires in COVID-19. Profiling relied on immunoSEQ multiplex PCR, and the TCRdb table lists in-frame clones only, not all of them. The sample has roughly 450,000 clones; about 90% are singletons. The specimen was PBMCs or T cells enriched from blood (not recorded which). These receptors all come from a man between 18 and 35 years old who had recovered from COVID-19.

This chain connects TRBV7-8 to TRBJ2-7; the match to TRBD2 covers 9 bases. Germline values: CDR1 SGHVS, CDR2 FQNEAQ. CDR3 length equals 16 residues. Trimming at V came to 1 base and at J to 6 bases, leaving 10 bases not matched to a gene. CDR3 sequence: CASSLELSGGSGEQYF. CDR3 DNA: TGTGCCAGCAGCTTAGAACTTAGCGGGGGAAGTGGCGAGCAGTACTTC. The variable domain in full, completed from reference TRBV7-8 and TRBJ2-7, reads GAGVSQSPRYKVAKRGQDVALRCDPISGHVSLFWYQQALGQGPEFLTYFQNEAQLDKSGLPSDRFFAERPEGSVSTLKIQRTQQEDSAVYLCASSLELSGGSGEQYFGPGTRLTVT.

The table lists this clone with a count of one. CDR3 bases: TGTGCCAGCAGAGGGGAGAACACTGAAGCTTTCTTT. Its protein product is CASRGENTEAFF. This chain joins TRBV2 and TRBJ1-1, with D maybe TRBD1 (5 bases). The germline V and J ends were trimmed by 6 bases and 1 base, with 6 bases remaining between them. The CDR3 extends over 12 amino acids. Germline values: CDR1 SNHLY, CDR2 FYNNEI.

J is TRBJ2-7 and V is TRBV2, with a tentative D call TRBD1 (6 bases). Trimming took 6 bases from V and 0 from J, leaving 15 bases between them. In germline, CDR1 is SNHLY, CDR2 FYNNEI. The CDR3 length is 15 residues. CDR3 in amino acids: CASSIRDTFSYEQYF. The CDR3 DNA reads as TGTGCCAGCAGCATCCGGGACACCTTCTCCTACGAGCAGTACTTC.

This clone occurred a few times. This rearrangement joins TRBV11-2 to TRBJ1-1; D remains unclear. CDR1 SGHAT and CDR2 FQNNGV come from the germline V gene. V was shortened by 0 bases and J by 3 bases, with 8 bases between the two germline ends. The CDR3 sequence is 14 residues long. CDR3 in amino acids: CASSLDPQYTEAFF. As DNA, the CDR3 is TGTGCCAGCAGCTTAGATCCCCAGTACACTGAAGCTTTCTTT.

The chain employs TRBV4-1 and TRBJ2-7; 7 bases are shared with TRBD1. J gave up 0 bases and V 3 bases, and 8 bases lay outside the gene matches. CDR1 is MGHRA and CDR2 is YSYEKL in the germline V gene. This CDR3 contains 16 residues. In DNA, the CDR3 is TGCGCCAGCAGCCACGACCGGGACAGCAGCTCCTACGAGCAGTACTTC. It translates to CASSHDRDSSSYEQYF.

The J gene is TRBJ1-1, the V gene TRBV18, with 7 bases identical to TRBD1. The CDR3 loop spans 16 amino acids. Germline CDR1 reads KGHSH; CDR2 reads LQKENI. V dropped 2 bases and J dropped 3; count of bases not matched to a gene: 9. The CDR3 is CASSPGQRGGDTEAFF. DNA for the CDR3: TGTGCCAGCTCACCAGGACAGCGAGGGGGCGACACTGAAGCTTTCTTT.

The V gene is TRBV7-9, the J gene TRBJ1-1; 7 nucleotides align to TRBD1. This CDR3 has 16 amino acids. Unmatched junction bases numbered 5, after V lost 1 base and J lost 0 bases. Germline assignment: CDR1 SEHNR and CDR2 FQNEAQ (reference sequence). This CDR3 reads CASSLEARGMNTEAFF. CDR3 sequence (DNA): TGTGCCAGCAGCTTAGAGGCCAGGGGGATGAACACTGAAGCTTTCTTT.